These T cell receptor beta chains were read from a single sample in a study of T cell repertoires in cytomegalovirus infection. TCRdb independently ran MiXCR on the reads; one entry per CDR3 protein. The data contain roughly 990,000 distinct CDR3 sequences, about a third of them singletons. What these receptors recognize is not known. Specimen: cultured CD8+ T cells from PBMCs, collected from culture after CMV antigen stimulation. The receptors here all came from a human donor in good health (CMV status not recorded). Some clones in this sample may be carry-over from other donors' samples. The CDR3 runs from the conserved cysteine through the conserved F or W.

v_call cdr3_aa
TRBV7-2 CASSLRQGPNTEAFF
TRBV19 CASSRRAENTEAFF
TRBV29-1 CSVPRTAYGYTF
TRBV10-3 CAIRGDRAMNTEAFF
TRBV10-2 CASSESRIGEQFF
TRBV6-6 CASSYLDPAGTGELFF
TRBV4-3 CASSQDIRDRGLYEQFF
TRBV20-1 CSARTSSGASLYNEQFF
TRBV2 CASSAGLEEQYF
TRBV12-3/TRBV12-4 CASSRGLHFPYF